This T cell receptor (beta chain) was captured in a study of regulatory T cells in long-lasting Graves disease. Across the whole study: The study enrolled newly diagnosed Graves' patients on antithyroid drugs under 3 months.

General study points: Samples came from peripheral blood alone, without thyroid tissue.

A remark on this clonotype: No antigen is known for it.

Time point reported: newly diagnosed GD, antithyroid drugs for less than 3 months. From RNA extracted from PBMCs, the TCR library was made. For TCR beta, libraries came from iRepertoire HTBI primers and Arm-PCR of CDR3 regions. TCRdb called the multiplex PCR reads again in MiXCR, with one record for every CDR3 protein. The repertoire has hundreds of thousands of distinct CDR3 sequences, roughly 16% of them found once; the top ten carry around 13%. This sample also belongs to another study, concerning T cells in Graves' hyperthyroidism and ophthalmopathy.

The source material was peripheral blood mononuclear cells (PBMCs), sampled at new diagnosis, from a patient treated with antithyroid drugs. This TCR derives from a man between 18 and 29 years old with Graves disease.

The CDR3 DNA reads TGCGCCAGCAGCGGGGCGGCCCCCCAAGAGACCCAGTACTTC. Its protein is CASSGAAPQETQYF. This chain uses TRBV5-1 with TRBJ2-5; D possibly corresponds to TRBD1 (5 bases). Germline values: CDR1 SGHRS, CDR2 YFSETQ. This CDR3 spans 14 amino acids. With 4 bases removed from V and 1 base from J, the gap between germline ends came to 11 bases.